This T cell receptor beta chain originates from a study of regulatory T cells in long-lasting Graves disease. The time point: persistent/refractory GD, antithyroid drugs over 5 years with positive TRAb. The TCR library was made from RNA extracted from PBMCs. In building TCR beta libraries, iRepertoire HTBI primers were used together with Arm-PCR of CDR3 regions. Each CDR3 protein is one row after TCRdb ran MiXCR on the multiplex PCR reads. The sample lists a few hundred thousand distinct CDR3 sequences, around 24% occurring once. This clonotype was seen ten or more times. The CDR3 covers 16 residues. CDR1 is SNHLY and CDR2 is FYNNEI in the germline V gene. Trimming at V came to 3 bases and at J to 1 base, leaving 6 bases not matched to a gene.

The clonotype comes from a female donor with Graves disease. The V and J genes are TRBV2 and TRBJ1-5, with 7 positions matching TRBD1. Sequencing used peripheral blood mononuclear cells (PBMCs), obtained when the disease was refractory, from a patient treated with antithyroid drugs. CDR3 loop: CASSDRVGQSNQPQHF. Written as DNA, the CDR3 is TGTGCCAGCAGTGATCGGGTGGGACAGAGCAATCAGCCCCAGCATTTT.